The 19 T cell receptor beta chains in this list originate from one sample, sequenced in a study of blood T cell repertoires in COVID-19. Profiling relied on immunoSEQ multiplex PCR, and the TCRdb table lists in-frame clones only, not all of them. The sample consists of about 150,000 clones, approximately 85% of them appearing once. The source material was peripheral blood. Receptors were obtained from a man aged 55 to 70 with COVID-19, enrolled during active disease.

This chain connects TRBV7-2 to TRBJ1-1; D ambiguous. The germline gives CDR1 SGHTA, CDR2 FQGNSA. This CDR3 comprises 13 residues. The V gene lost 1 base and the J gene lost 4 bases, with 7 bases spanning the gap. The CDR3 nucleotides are TGTGCCAGCAGCTTAGAGCAAATCACTGAAGCTTTCTTT. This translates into CASSLEQITEAFF.

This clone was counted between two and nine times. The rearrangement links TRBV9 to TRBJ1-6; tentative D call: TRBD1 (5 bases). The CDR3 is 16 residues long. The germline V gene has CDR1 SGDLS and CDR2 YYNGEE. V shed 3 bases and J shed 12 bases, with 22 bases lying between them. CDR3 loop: CASSAGLQRAGGPLHF. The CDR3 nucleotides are TGTGCCAGCAGCGCAGGGTTACAGAGGGCGGGGGGACCCCTCCACTTT.

CDR3 sequence: CASSGYWDRDTDTQYF. For the CDR3, the DNA is TGTGCCAGCAGCGGGTACTGGGACAGGGATACAGATACGCAGTATTTT. The genes are TRBV9 and TRBJ2-3, with 9 bases aligning to TRBD1. In germline, CDR1 is SGDLS, CDR2 YYNGEE. V lost 3 bases to trimming and J lost 3 bases; unmatched junction nucleotides: 8. The CDR3 runs to 16 residues.

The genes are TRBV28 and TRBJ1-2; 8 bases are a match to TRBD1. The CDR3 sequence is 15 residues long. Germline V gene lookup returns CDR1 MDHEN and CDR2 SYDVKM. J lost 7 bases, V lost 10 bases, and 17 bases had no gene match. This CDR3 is CANAENRGVRSGYTF. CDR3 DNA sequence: TGTGCCAACGCCGAAAACAGGGGGGTAAGGAGTGGCTACACCTTC.

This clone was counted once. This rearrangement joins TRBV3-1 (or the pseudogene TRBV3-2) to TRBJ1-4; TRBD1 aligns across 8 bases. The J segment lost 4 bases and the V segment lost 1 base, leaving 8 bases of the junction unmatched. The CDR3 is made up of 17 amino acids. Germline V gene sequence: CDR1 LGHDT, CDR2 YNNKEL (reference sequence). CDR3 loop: CASSQAMTGAYNEKLFF. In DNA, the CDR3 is TGTGCCAGCAGCCAAGCCATGACAGGGGCTTATAATGAAAAACTGTTTTTT.

The CDR3 DNA sequence: TGTGCCACCAGCAGAGTACAAGGGGAAGGCACTGAAGCTTTCTTT. Residues: CATSRVQGEGTEAFF. The genes are TRBV15 and TRBJ1-1, with a tentative D call TRBD1 (5 bases). The V end was cut by 1 base, the J end by 4 bases, with 13 bases between. This CDR3 has 15 residues. The germline V gene has CDR1 LNHNV and CDR2 YYDKDF (reference sequence).

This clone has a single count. The CDR3 coding sequence is TGTGCCAGCAGCGCCCGGACTAGCGGGAGGGTAGCAGATACGCAGTATTTT. It yields the protein CASSARTSGRVADTQYF. The chain recombines TRBV7-3 with TRBJ2-3; 15 bases are shared with TRBD2. The germline CDR1 and CDR2 sequences are SGHTA and FQGTGA. The CDR3 spans 17 residues. The V and J ends lost 5 bases and 4 bases, in that order; junction bases with no gene match: 7.

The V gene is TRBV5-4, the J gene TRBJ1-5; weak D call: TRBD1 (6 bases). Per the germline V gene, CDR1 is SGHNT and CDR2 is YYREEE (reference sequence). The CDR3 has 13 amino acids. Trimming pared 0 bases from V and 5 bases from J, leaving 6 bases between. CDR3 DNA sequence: TGTGCCAGCAGCTTGGCAGGGGATCAGCCCCAGCATTTT. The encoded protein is CASSLAGDQPQHF. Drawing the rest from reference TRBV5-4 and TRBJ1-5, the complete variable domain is ETGVTQSPTHLIKTRGQQVTLRCSSQSGHNTVSWYQQALGQGPQFIFQYYREEENGRGNFPPRFSGLQFPNYSSELNVNALELDDSALYLCASSLAGDQPQHFGDGTRLSIL.

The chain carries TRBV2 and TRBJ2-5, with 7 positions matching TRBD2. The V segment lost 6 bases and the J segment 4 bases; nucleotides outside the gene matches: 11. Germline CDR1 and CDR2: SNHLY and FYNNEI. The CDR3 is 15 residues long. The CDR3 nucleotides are TGTGCCAGCAGGGTCACTAGCGTCGGGGGAGAGACCCAGTACTTC. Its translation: CASRVTSVGGETQYF.

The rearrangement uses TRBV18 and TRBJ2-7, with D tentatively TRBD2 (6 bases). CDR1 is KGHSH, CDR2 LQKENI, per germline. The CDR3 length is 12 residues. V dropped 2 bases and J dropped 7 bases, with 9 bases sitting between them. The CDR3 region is CASSPSGREQYF. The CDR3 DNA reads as TGTGCCAGCTCACCATCAGGGAGGGAGCAGTACTTC.

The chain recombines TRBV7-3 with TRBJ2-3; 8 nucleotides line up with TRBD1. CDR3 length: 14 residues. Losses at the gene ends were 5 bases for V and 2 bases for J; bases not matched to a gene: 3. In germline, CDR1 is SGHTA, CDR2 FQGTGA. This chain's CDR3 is CASSRTGPTDTQYF. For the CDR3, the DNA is TGTGCCAGCAGCCGGACAGGGCCCACAGATACGCAGTATTTT.

CDR3 DNA: TGTGCCAGCAGCGGCGGACTAGCGAATGAAAAACTGTTTTTT. Translation: CASSGGLANEKLFF. The chain joins TRBV11-2 to TRBJ1-4; D remains ambiguous. The germline V gene encodes CDR1 SGHAT and CDR2 FQNNGV. V was shortened by 5 bases and J by 5 bases, with 12 bases between the two germline ends. The length of the CDR3 is 14 residues.

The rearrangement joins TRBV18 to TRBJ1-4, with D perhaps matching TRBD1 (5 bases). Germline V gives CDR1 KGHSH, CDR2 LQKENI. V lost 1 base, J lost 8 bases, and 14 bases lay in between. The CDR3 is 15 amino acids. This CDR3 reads CASSPQRDSSEKLFF. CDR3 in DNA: TGTGCCAGCTCACCACAACGGGACTCCTCGGAAAAACTGTTTTTT.

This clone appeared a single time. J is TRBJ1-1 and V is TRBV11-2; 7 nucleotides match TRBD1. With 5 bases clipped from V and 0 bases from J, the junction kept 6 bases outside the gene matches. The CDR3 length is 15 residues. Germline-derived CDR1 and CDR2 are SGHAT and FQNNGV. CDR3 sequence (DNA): TGTGCCAGCAGCCCCCTGGGACAGATGAACACTGAAGCTTTCTTT. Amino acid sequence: CASSPLGQMNTEAFF.

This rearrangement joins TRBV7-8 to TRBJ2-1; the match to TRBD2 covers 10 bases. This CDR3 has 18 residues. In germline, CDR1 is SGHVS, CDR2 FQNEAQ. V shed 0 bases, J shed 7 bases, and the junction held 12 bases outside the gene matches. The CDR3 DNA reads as TGTGCCAGCAGCTTAGCGGGGGCAGCGGGAGGGTTCGGAAATGAGCAGTTCTTC. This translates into CASSLAGAAGGFGNEQFF.

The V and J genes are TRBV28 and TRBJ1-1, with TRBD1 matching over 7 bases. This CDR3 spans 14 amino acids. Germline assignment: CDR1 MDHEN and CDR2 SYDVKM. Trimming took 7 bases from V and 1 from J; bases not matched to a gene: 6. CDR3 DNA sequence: TGTGCCAGCACGTTAGACAGGGCGAACACTGAAGCTTTCTTT. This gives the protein CASTLDRANTEAFF.

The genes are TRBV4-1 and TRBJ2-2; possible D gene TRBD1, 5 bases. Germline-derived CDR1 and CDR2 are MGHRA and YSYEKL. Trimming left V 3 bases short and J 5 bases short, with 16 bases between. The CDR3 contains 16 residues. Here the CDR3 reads CASSHPEGVVTGELFF. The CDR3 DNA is TGCGCCAGCAGCCACCCGGAAGGGGTGGTTACCGGGGAGCTGTTTTTT.

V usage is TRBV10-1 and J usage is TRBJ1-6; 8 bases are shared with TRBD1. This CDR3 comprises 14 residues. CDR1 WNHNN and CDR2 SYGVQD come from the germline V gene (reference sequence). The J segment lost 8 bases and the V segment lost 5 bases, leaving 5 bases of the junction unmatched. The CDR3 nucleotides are TGCGCCAGCAGTAGACAGGGGTGGGATTCACCCCTCCACTTT. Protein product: CASSRQGWDSPLHF.

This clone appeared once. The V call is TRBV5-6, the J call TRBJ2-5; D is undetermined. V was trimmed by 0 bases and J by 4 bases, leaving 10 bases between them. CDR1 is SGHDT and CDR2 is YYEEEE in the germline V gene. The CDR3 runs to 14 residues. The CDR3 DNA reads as TGTGCCAGCAGCTTGGGCACTCCTGCAGAGACCCAGTACTTC. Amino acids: CASSLGTPAETQYF.